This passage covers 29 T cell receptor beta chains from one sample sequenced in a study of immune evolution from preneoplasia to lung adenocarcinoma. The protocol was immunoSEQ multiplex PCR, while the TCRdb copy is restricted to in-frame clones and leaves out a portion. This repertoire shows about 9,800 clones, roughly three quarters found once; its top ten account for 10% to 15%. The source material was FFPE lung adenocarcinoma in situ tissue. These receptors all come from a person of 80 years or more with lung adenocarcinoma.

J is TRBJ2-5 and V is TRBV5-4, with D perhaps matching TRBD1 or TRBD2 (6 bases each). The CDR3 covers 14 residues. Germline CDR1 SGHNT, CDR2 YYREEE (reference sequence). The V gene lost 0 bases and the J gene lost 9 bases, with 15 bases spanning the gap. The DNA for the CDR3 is TGTGCCAGCAGCTTGGACGGGGGCCAGTTGGCCCAGTACTTC. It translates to CASSLDGGQLAQYF.

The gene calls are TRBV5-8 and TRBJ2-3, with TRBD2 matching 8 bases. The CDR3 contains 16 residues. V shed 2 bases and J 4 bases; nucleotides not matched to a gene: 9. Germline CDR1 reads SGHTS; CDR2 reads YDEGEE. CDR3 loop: CASSLRTGGQADTQYF. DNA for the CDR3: TGTGCCAGCAGCTTAAGGACGGGGGGGCAGGCAGATACGCAGTATTTT.

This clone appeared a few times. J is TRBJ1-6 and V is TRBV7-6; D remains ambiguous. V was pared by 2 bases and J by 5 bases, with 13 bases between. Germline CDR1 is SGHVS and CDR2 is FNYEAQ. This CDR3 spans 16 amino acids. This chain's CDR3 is CASSLRSSGNNSPLHF. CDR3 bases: TGTGCCAGCAGCTTAAGGTCGTCAGGAAATAATTCACCCCTCCACTTT.

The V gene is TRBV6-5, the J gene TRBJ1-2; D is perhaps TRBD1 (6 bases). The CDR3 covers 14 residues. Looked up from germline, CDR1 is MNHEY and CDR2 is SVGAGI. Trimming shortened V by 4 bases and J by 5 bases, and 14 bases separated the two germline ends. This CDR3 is CASSSNNRAYGYTF. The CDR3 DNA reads TGTGCCAGCAGTTCAAATAACAGGGCGTATGGCTACACCTTC.

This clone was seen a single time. This CDR3 is CASSLRGLTEAFF. The CDR3 coding sequence is TGTGCCAGCAGCTTAAGGGGGCTCACTGAAGCTTTCTTT. This chain connects TRBV13 to TRBJ1-1, with TRBD1 identical over 7 bases. Trimming took 2 bases from V and 4 from J; bases not matched to a gene: 1. Germline V lookup: CDR1 PRHDT, CDR2 FYEKMQ (reference sequence). The CDR3 totals 13 residues.

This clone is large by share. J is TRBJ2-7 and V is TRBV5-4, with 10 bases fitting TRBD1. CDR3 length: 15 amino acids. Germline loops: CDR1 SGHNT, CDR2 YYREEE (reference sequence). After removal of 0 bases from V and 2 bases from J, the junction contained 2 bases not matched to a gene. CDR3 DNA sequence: TGTGCCAGCAGCTTGGCCGGGACAGGGGCCTACGAGCAGTACTTC. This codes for CASSLAGTGAYEQYF.

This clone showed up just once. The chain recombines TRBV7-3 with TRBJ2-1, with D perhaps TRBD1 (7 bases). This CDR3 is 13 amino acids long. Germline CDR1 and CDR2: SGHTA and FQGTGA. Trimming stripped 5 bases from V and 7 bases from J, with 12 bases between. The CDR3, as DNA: TGTGCCAGCAGCCGGGGGACAGAAAATGAGCAGTTCTTC. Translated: CASSRGTENEQFF.

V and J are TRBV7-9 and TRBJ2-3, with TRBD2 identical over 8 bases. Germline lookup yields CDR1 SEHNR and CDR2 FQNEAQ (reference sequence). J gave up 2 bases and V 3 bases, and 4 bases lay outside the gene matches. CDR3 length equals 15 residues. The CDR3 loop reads CASSFGGDNTDTQYF. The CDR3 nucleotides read TGTGCCAGCAGCTTCGGGGGGGACAACACAGATACGCAGTATTTT.

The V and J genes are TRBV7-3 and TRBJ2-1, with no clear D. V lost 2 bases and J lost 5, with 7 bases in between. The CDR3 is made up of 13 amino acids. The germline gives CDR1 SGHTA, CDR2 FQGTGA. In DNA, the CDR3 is TGTGCCAGCAGCTTAGATTGGAACAATGAGCAGTTCTTC. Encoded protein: CASSLDWNNEQFF.

CDR3 DNA: TGTGCCAGCAGCTTAGAAGGGACAGAAGGCTACACCTTC. It codes for CASSLEGTEGYTF. The V gene is TRBV7-6, the J gene TRBJ1-2, with 7 bases aligning to TRBD1. The CDR3 is 13 residues long. V was clipped by 1 base and J by 8 bases; unmatched bases: 4. The germline gives CDR1 SGHVS, CDR2 FNYEAQ.

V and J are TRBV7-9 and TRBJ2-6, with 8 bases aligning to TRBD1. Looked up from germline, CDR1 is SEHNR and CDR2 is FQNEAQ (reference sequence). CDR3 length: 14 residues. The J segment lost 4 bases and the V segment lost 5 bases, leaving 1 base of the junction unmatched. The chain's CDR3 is CASSGQGGANVLTF. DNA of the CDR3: TGTGCCAGCAGCGGACAGGGAGGGGCCAACGTCCTGACTTTC.

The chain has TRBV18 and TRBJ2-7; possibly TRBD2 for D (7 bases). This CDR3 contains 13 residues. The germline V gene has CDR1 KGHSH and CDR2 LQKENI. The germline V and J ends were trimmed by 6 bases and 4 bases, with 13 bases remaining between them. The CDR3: CASSSGGRYEQYF. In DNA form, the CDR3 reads TGTGCCAGCTCTTCGGGGGGCCGGTACGAGCAGTACTTC.

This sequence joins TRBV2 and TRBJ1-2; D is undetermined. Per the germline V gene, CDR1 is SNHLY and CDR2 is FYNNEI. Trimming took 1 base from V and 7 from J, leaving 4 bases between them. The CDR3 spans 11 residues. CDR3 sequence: CASSEGAGYTF. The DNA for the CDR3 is TGTGCCAGCAGTGAAGGAGCTGGCTACACCTTC. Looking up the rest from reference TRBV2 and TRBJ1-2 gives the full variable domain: EPEVTQTPSHQVTQMGQEVILRCVPISNHLYFYWYRQILGQKVEFLVSFYNNEISEKSEIFDDQFSVERPDGSNFTLKIRSTKLEDSAMYFCASSEGAGYTFGSGTRLTVV.

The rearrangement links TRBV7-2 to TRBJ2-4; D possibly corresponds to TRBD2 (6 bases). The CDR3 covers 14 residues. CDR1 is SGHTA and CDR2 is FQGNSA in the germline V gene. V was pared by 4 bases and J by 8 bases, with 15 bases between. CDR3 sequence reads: CASSSVEGRDIQYF. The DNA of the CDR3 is TGTGCCAGCAGCTCGGTGGAGGGCAGGGACATTCAGTACTTC.

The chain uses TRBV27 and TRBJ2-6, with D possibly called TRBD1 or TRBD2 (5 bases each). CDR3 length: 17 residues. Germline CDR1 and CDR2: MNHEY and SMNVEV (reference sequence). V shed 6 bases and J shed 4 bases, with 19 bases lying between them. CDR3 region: CASRALFLGTGANVLTF. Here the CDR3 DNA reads TGTGCCAGCAGGGCCCTTTTCTTGGGGACCGGGGCCAACGTCCTGACTTTC.

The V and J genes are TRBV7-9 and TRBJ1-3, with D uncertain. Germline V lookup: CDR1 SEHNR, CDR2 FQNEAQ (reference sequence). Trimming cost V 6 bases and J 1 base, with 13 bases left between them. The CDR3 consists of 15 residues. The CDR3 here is CASSPNLVSGNTIYF. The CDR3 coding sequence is TGTGCCAGCAGTCCGAACCTTGTATCTGGAAACACCATATATTTT.

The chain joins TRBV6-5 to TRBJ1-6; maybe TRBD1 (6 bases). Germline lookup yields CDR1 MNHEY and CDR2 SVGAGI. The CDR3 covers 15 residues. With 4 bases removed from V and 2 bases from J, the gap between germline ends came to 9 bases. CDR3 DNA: TGTGCCAGCAGTTCGAGGGGGGCCTATAATTCACCCCTCCACTTT. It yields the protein CASSSRGAYNSPLHF.

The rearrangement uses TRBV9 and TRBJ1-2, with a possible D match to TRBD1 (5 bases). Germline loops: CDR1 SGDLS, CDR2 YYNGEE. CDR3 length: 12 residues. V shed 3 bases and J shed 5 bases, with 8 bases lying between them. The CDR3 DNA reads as TGTGCCAGCAGCGGCGGGGGTTATGGCTACACCTTC. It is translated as CASSGGGYGYTF.

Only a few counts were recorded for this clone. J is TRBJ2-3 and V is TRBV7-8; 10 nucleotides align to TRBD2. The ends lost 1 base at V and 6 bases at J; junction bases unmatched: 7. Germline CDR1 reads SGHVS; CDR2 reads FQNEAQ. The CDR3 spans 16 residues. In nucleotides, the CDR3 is TGTGCCAGCAGCTTAGGTTTCGGACTAGCGGTGGATACGCAGTATTTT. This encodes CASSLGFGLAVDTQYF.

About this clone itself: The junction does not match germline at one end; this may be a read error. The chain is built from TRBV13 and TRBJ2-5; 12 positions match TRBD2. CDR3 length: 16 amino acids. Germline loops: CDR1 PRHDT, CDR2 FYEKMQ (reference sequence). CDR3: CASSRLAGADKDTQYF. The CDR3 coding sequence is TGTGCCAGCAGCCGACTAGCGGGGGCCGACAAAGATACCCAGTACTTC.

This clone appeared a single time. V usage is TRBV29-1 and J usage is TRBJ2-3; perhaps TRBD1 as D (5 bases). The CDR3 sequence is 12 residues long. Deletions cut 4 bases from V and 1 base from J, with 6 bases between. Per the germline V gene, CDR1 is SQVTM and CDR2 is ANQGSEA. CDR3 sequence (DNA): TGCAGCGTTGTACAGGGCACAGATACGCAGTATTTT. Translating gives CSVVQGTDTQYF.

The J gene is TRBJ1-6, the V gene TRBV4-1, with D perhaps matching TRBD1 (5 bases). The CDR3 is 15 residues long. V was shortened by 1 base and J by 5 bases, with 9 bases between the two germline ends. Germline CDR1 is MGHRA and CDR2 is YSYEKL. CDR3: CASSQAGRDNSPLHF. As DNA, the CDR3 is TGCGCCAGCAGCCAAGCGGGACGCGATAATTCACCCCTCCACTTT.

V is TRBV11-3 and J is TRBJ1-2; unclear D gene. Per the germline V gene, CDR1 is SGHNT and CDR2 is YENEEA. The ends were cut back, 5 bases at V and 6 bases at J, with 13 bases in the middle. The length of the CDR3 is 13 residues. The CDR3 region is CASSRPGKDGYTF. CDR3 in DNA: TGTGCCAGCAGCAGACCCGGGAAGGATGGCTACACCTTC.

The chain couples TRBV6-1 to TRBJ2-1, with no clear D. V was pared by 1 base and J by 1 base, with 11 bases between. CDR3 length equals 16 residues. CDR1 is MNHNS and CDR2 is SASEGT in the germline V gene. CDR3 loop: CASSEVGWGSYNEQFF. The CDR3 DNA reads TGTGCCAGCAGTGAAGTGGGGTGGGGTTCCTACAATGAGCAGTTCTTC.

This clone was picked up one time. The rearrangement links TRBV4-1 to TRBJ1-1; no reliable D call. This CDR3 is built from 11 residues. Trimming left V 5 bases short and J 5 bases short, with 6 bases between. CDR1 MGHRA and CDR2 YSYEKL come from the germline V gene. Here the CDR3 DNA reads TGCGCCAGCAGCTATCGGACTGAAGCTTTCTTT. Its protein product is CASSYRTEAFF.

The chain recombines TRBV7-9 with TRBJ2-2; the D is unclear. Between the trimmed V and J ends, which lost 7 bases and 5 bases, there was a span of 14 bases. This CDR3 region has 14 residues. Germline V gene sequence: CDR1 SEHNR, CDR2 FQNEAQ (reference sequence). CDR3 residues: CASTTWEVTGELFF. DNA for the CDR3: TGTGCCAGCACGACCTGGGAAGTTACCGGGGAGCTGTTTTTT.

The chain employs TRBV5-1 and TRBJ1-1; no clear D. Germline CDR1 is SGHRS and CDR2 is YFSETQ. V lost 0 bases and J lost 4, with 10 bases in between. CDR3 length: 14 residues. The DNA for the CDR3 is TGCGCCAGCAGCTTGGGATCTCGGGGCACTGAAGCTTTCTTT. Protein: CASSLGSRGTEAFF. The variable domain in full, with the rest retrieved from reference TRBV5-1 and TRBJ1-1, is KAGVTQTPRYLIKTRGQQVTLSCSPISGHRSVSWYQQTPGQGLQFLFEYFSETQRNKGNFPGRFSGRQFSNSRSEMNVSTLELGDSALYLCASSLGSRGTEAFFGQGTRLTVV.

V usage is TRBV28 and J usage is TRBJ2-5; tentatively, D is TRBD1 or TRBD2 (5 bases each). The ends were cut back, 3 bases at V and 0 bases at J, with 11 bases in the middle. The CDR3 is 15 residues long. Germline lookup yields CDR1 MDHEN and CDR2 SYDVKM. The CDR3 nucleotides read TGTGCCAGCAGTTTGGGACGTTCCTACCAAGAGACCCAGTACTTC. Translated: CASSLGRSYQETQYF.

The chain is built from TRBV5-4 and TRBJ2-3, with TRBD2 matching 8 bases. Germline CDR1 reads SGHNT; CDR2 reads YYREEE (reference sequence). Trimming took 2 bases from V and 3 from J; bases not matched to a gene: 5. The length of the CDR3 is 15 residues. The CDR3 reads CASSFSGGPTDTQYF. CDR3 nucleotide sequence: TGTGCCAGCAGCTTTTCGGGGGGGCCGACAGATACGCAGTATTTT.